This note documents a single T cell receptor beta chain sequence. The antigen is not known. The sample belongs to a study of Graves' ophthalmopathy and Graves' hyperthyroidism. Study information: Peripheral blood was obtained at first diagnosis, ahead of any treatment. Study-level points and caveats: Blood was where most expanded thyroid clonotypes above 0.001 frequency also turned up.

Amplification of the TCR beta CDR3 regions used RNA transcripts (as template). RT-PCR was first run with HTBI primers, then multiplex PCR in a second round. Each CDR3 protein is one row after TCRdb ran MiXCR on the multiplex PCR reads. The repertoire holds 210,000 or so distinct CDR3 sequences, with 25% to 30% as singletons. Where ophthalmopathy was present, donors had moderate-to-severe activity, CAS ≥3, NOSPECS ≥4 and duration under 3 months. This CDR3 region has 12 residues. V was cut by 2 bases and J by 4 bases, with 5 bases left in between. Germline V CDR1 and CDR2: MNHNS, SASEGT. This sequence joins TRBV6-1 and TRBJ2-5, with no clear D. This sequence was found in a man aged 50 to 59 with Graves' ophthalmopathy. The sample was peripheral blood. CDR3 residues: CASSEWLETQYF. CDR3 coding DNA: TGTGCCAGCAGTGAATGGCTAGAGACCCAGTACTTC.